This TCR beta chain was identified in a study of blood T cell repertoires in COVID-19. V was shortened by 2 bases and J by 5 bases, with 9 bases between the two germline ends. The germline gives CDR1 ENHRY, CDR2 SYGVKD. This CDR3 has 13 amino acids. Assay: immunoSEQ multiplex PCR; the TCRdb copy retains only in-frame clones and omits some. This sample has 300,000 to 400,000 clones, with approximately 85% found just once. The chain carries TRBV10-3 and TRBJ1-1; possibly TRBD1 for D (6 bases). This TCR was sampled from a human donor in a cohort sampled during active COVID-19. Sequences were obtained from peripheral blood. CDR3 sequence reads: CAISETDRTEAFF. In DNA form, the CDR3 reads TGTGCCATCAGTGAGACAGACAGGACTGAAGCTTTCTTT.